The rows below give T cell receptor beta chains drawn from one sample of a study of blood T cell repertoires in COVID-19. Generated by immunoSEQ multiplex PCR, the TCRdb table keeps only in-frame clones and is missing some. The sample has 180,000 or so clones, 86% seen once; the top ten hold around 3.3%. The sample was peripheral blood. These receptors were obtained from a man in his 70s with acute or convalescent COVID-19. Each CDR3 is given with its conserved first and last residue. A D gene is named only where the DNA matches it firmly. Some rows have no size entry. The others give once, few or many, or a class for an expanded clone.

>TRBJ2-7|.|.|TRBV28
TGTGCCAGCAGTTTAACCCCGGCAGGAATCTACGAGCAGTACTTC
CASSLTPAGIYEQYF
>TRBJ2-5|.|TRBD2|TRBV5-1
TGCGCCAGCAGCTCCTCTTTACTAGCGGGGGAGGAGACCCAGTACTTC
CASSSSLLAGEETQYF
>TRBJ1-3|.|.|TRBV7-9
TGTGCCAGCAGCTTTAGTTCCTCTGGAAACACCATATATTTT
CASSFSSSGNTIYF
>TRBJ1-2|.|.|TRBV12-3/TRBV12-4
TGTGCCAGCAGTTTCGGGTCGCCCTATGGCTACACCTTC
CASSFGSPYGYTF
>TRBJ2-3|.|.|TRBV7-8
TGTGCCAGCAGACGGGGGAGGCTTGGCACAGATACGCAGTATTTT
CASRRGRLGTDTQYF
>TRBJ2-2|.|.|TRBV18
TGTGCCAGCTCACCGCCTGGGACACCCAACACCGGGGAGCTGTTTTTT
CASSPPGTPNTGELFF
>TRBJ1-1|.|TRBD1|TRBV7-9
TGTGCCAGTAAAGGACAGGGGGAGGTGAACACTGAAGCTTTCTTT
CASKGQGEVNTEAFF
>TRBJ2-7|.|TRBD2|TRBV7-2
TGTGCCAGCAGCTTGCGACTAGCGGACTACGAGCAGTACTTC
CASSLRLADYEQYF
>TRBJ1-3|few|TRBD1|TRBV7-3
TGTGCCAGCAGCTTAAGGACAGGCTCTGGAAACACCATATATTTT
CASSLRTGSGNTIYF
>TRBJ2-3|.|TRBD2|TRBV6-5
TGTGCCAGCAGTTACACTTTAGCGGGACGCACAGATACGCAGTATTTT
CASSYTLAGRTDTQYF
>TRBJ1-1|.|TRBD1|TRBV5-1
TGCGCCAGCGGGGGACAGGCCACTCTGAACACTGAAGCTTTCTTT
CASGGQATLNTEAFF
>TRBJ2-3|.|.|TRBV21-1
TGTGCCAGCAGCAACGGACAGGGGCAAAGCACAGATACGCAGTATTTT
CASSNGQGQSTDTQYF
>TRBJ1-2|.|.|TRBV4-2
TGTGCCAGCAGCCAAGATCGCGGAGGGCATGAAGGCTACACCTTC
CASSQDRGGHEGYTF
>TRBJ1-5|few|TRBD1|TRBV7-9
TGTGCCAGCAGCTTAGGACAGGGTAGGGACAATCAGCCCCAGCATTTT
CASSLGQGRDNQPQHF
>TRBJ2-7|.|.|TRBV5-6
TGTGCCAGCAGCTTGGAGGGGGACCTACCCTACGAGCAGTACTTC
CASSLEGDLPYEQYF
>TRBJ1-1|few|TRBD1|TRBV28
TGTGCCAGCAATCCTCGGACAGGGGGGTCGTTCACTGAAGCTTTCTTT
CASNPRTGGSFTEAFF
>TRBJ1-5|.|.|TRBV28
TGTGCCAGCAGATTCGGGGGTCACGGTCAGCCCCAGCATTTT
CASRFGGHGQPQHF
>TRBJ2-7|.|TRBD1|TRBV27
TGTGCCAGCAGCGGACAGGGCGAAGGGTACGGAGACTACGAGCAGTACTTC
CASSGQGEGYGDYEQYF
>TRBJ1-1|.|TRBD1|TRBV10-1
TGCGCCACCGCCGACAGGGCGGGCACTGAAGCTTTCTTT
CATADRAGTEAFF
>TRBJ2-7|.|.|TRBV5-4
TGTGCCAGCAGCTCGGGACTGTTCTCCGAGCAGTACTTC
CASSSGLFSEQYF
>TRBJ1-1|.|.|TRBV7-2
TGTGCCAGCAGCTTAGAATGGGGGGACCCTCAAGCTTTCTTT
CASSLEWGDPQAFF
>TRBJ1-2|.|TRBD1|TRBV15
TGTGCCACCAGTCCTCGGACAGGGGAGGGCTACACCTTC
CATSPRTGEGYTF
>TRBJ1-2|once|.|TRBV28
TGTGCCAGCAGTCGTAGAGGGCAGGCTAACTATGGCTACACCTTC
CASSRRGQANYGYTF
>TRBJ1-4|.|.|TRBV5-1
TGCGCCAGCAGCCCGGGACTTCGGGAAAAACTGTTTTTT
CASSPGLREKLFF
>TRBJ2-1|.|.|TRBV30
TGTGCCTGGACCCGGCGGGTCCGCGGTGAGCAGTTCTTC
CAWTRRVRGEQFF
>TRBJ1-6|.|TRBD1|TRBV2
TGTGCCAGCAGTGGTTATGGACAGGGAGGTTCACCCCTCCACTTT
CASSGYGQGGSPLHF
>TRBJ1-5|once|.|TRBV2
TGTGCCAGCAGTGAGGGGAGAAGGGATCAGCCCCAGCATTTT
CASSEGRRDQPQHF
>TRBJ2-1|.|.|TRBV27
TGTGCCAGCAGGCTTAGCGTCGGGGACTTCTCCTACAATGAGCAGTTCTTC
CASRLSVGDFSYNEQFF
>TRBJ2-3|few|TRBD2|TRBV2
TGTGCCAGCAGCGCGGTCCTGGGACTAGCGGCGCCAGATACGCAGTATTTT
CASSAVLGLAAPDTQYF
>TRBJ2-3|.|.|TRBV5-1
TGCGCCAGCAGCCGAGGTGGACTCTCCACAGATACGCAGTATTTT
CASSRGGLSTDTQYF
>TRBJ1-3|.|TRBD1|TRBV7-3
TGTGCCAGCAGCTTAAACCAGGGGGGCGACACCATATATTTT
CASSLNQGGDTIYF
>TRBJ2-7|.|TRBD2|TRBV9
TGTGCCAGCAGCCAAACGGTGACTAGCAGGTACGAGCAGTACTTC
CASSQTVTSRYEQYF
>TRBJ2-1|.|TRBD2|TRBV5-1
TGCGCCAGCAGCTTGGGGCTAGCGGGGGTTTACAATGAGCAGTTCTTC
CASSLGLAGVYNEQFF
>TRBJ2-5|few|.|TRBV5-6
TGTGCCAGCAGCTTGCCCAGGAGGGCCGCGCAAGAGACCCAGTACTTC
CASSLPRRAAQETQYF
>TRBJ2-2|.|.|TRBV25-1
TGTGCCAGCAGTGAGGGCCCCTGGGCCGGGGAGCTGTTTTTT
CASSEGPWAGELFF
>TRBJ2-7|.|TRBD1|TRBV2
TGTGCCAGCAGTGCCGGGACAGGTACCCCCGAGCAGTACTTC
CASSAGTGTPEQYF
>TRBJ2-5|.|TRBD1|TRBV7-9
TGTGCCAGCAGCCCGAAGACAGGGACGGAGACCCAGTACTTC
CASSPKTGTETQYF
>TRBJ2-1|.|TRBD1|TRBV28
TGTGCCAGCAGTTTAATATTAGGGGGCGATGAGCAGTTCTTC
CASSLILGGDEQFF
>TRBJ1-2|.|.|TRBV7-3
TGTGCCAGCAGCCTCGAATTCGGGGTCGATTACTATGGCTACACCTTC
CASSLEFGVDYYGYTF
>TRBJ1-3|.|.|TRBV19
TGTGCCAGTAGTATCACGGGCTCTGGAAACACCATATATTTT
CASSITGSGNTIYF
>TRBJ1-5|.|.|TRBV27
TGTGCCAGCAGTTTATGGGGAGGTAGCAATCAGCCCCAGCATTTT
CASSLWGGSNQPQHF
>TRBJ2-5|.|TRBD1|TRBV2
TGTGCCAGCAGTCGGACAGGCCAAGAGACCCAGTACTTC
CASSRTGQETQYF
>TRBJ1-5|.|TRBD1|TRBV3-1/TRBV3-2
TGTGCCAGCAGCCAGAGTGGGCAGGGGGGCAATCAGCCCCAGCATTTT
CASSQSGQGGNQPQHF
>TRBJ1-1|.|.|TRBV12-3/TRBV12-4
TGTGCCAGCACCCAGTACACTGAAGCTTTCTTT
CASTQYTEAFF
>TRBJ1-1|.|.|TRBV29-1
TGCAGCGTTACCGCGACGGGGATGAACACTGAAGCTTTCTTT
CSVTATGMNTEAFF
>TRBJ1-4|.|.|TRBV5-5
TGTGCCAGCAGCTTAAGCGGCGCGGGTGAAAAACTGTTTTTT
CASSLSGAGEKLFF
>TRBJ1-6|.|.|TRBV10-3
TGTGCCACCCATTCGACAGGTCAAAATTCACCCCTCCACTTT
CATHSTGQNSPLHF
>TRBJ1-6|few|TRBD1|TRBV10-3
TGTGCCATCAACGGGGGGACAGGGGATAATTCACCCCTCCACTTT
CAINGGTGDNSPLHF
>TRBJ1-6|.|.|TRBV9
TGTGCCAGCAGCTCCCAATCGGGGGGCTCGTCACCCCTCCACTTT
CASSSQSGGSSPLHF
>TRBJ2-7|.|TRBD2|TRBV29-1
TGCAGCGTTGAGTCCACGGGGGGGGCCCCATCGGGGGAGCAGTACTTC
CSVESTGGAPSGEQYF
>TRBJ1-2|.|TRBD1|TRBV3-1/TRBV3-2
TGTGCCAGCAGCCAAGGGGGGACAGGGGGGTTTGGCTACACCTTC
CASSQGGTGGFGYTF
>TRBJ2-7|.|TRBD1|TRBV9
TGTGCCAGCAGCGTAGAAGGGGGACAGGGGTACGAGCAGTACTTC
CASSVEGGQGYEQYF
>TRBJ2-3|few|.|TRBV7-9
TGTGCCAGCAGCCAACTAGAAGCAGATACGCAGTATTTT
CASSQLEADTQYF
>TRBJ2-7|.|TRBD1|TRBV19
TGTGCCAGCTCCACAGGGGTCGTGCAGTACTTC
CASSTGVVQYF
>TRBJ2-1|.|TRBD2|TRBV5-1
TGCGCCAGCAGCCTTAGCGGGGGGGCCTCGAATGAGCAGTTCTTC
CASSLSGGASNEQFF
>TRBJ1-4|once|.|TRBV28
TGTGCCAGCAGCTTCCAAGGGGCCCCAGAAAAACTGTTTTTT
CASSFQGAPEKLFF
>TRBJ1-3|.|TRBD1|TRBV6-2/TRBV6-3
TGTGCCAGCATCCCAGGGGGACGATTCACTGGAAACACCATATATTTT
CASIPGGRFTGNTIYF